Described below is a single T cell receptor beta chain sequence and its context. This sample is drawn from a study of blood T cell repertoires in COVID-19. Whole-study context: Sites across the United States, Italy and Spain contributed samples from acute and convalescent COVID-19.

The CDR3 contains 12 residues. The germline V and J ends were trimmed by 8 bases and 4 bases, with 11 bases remaining between them. Germline CDR1 and CDR2: LNHDA and SQIVND (reference sequence). Per the authors' pipeline: How many nucleated cells were present was estimated from reference gene primer amplification. Assay: immunoSEQ multiplex PCR; the TCRdb copy retains only in-frame clones and omits some. V and J calls and clone size are as listed in that table; D and trimming were resolved from the DNA. The sample holds around 180,000 clones, around 74% seen once. The source of this sequence is a woman over 75 with acute or convalescent COVID-19. Input material: peripheral blood. The rearrangement joins TRBV19 to TRBJ1-1, with unresolved D. Here the CDR3 DNA reads TGTGCCAGTGGCACCTTGTCCACTGAAGCTTTCTTT. Amino acids: CASGTLSTEAFF.